Each of the 29 T cell receptor beta chains below was sequenced from the same sample in a study of blood T cell repertoires in COVID-19. This table comes from immunoSEQ multiplex PCR, and its TCRdb copy is limited to in-frame clones, with some not included. This repertoire shows approximately 160,000 clones, 60% to 80% found once; its top ten account for roughly 3.1%. What was sequenced was peripheral blood. The receptor set was obtained from a man in his 70s with acute or convalescent COVID-19.

CDR3 DNA sequence: TGTGCCAGCAGCCCTCTCCCCAATGAGCAGTTCTTC. It encodes CASSPLPNEQFF. V gene TRBV6-6 combines with J gene TRBJ2-1; no clear D gene. V lost 6 bases to trimming and J lost 6 bases, with 9 bases between them. Germline-derived CDR1 and CDR2 are MNHNY and SVGAGI (reference sequence). The CDR3 sequence is 12 residues long.

Comments on this clone: One junction end does not reproduce the germline sequence, and a read error may be involved. The V gene is TRBV6-6, the J gene TRBJ2-1, with D perhaps matching TRBD1 (5 bases). Germline assignment: CDR1 MNHNY and CDR2 SVGAGI (reference sequence). This CDR3 is built from 11 residues. CDR3 loop: CASSRQGTMLF. The CDR3 coding sequence is TGTGCCAGCAGCCGCCAGGGTACAATGCTCTTC.

This chain links TRBV19 with TRBJ1-1; D unclear. Germline CDR1 LNHDA, CDR2 SQIVND (reference sequence). The V and J ends lost 5 bases and 1 base respectively, with 8 bases between them. There are 13 residues in the CDR3. This CDR3 reads CASSWPQNTEAFF. CDR3 bases: TGTGCCAGTAGTTGGCCTCAGAACACTGAAGCTTTCTTT.

In this sample, this clone turned up a few times. The gene calls are TRBV5-1 and TRBJ2-1; 11 nucleotides agree with TRBD2. After removal of 4 bases from V and 0 bases from J, the junction contained 18 bases not matched to a gene. The CDR3 loop spans 21 amino acids. Germline CDR1 SGHRS, CDR2 YFSETQ. The CDR3 region is CASSGGLRLAGFSSSYNEQFF. The CDR3 DNA reads TGCGCCAGCAGCGGGGGACTCCGACTAGCGGGGTTTTCGAGCTCCTACAATGAGCAGTTCTTC.

The chain recombines TRBV7-9 with TRBJ1-4; tentatively, D is TRBD1 (5 bases). There are 14 residues in the CDR3. The V gene's germline CDR1 is SEHNR and CDR2 FQNEAQ (reference sequence). The V end lost 5 bases, the J end lost 7 bases, and 14 bases lay between the germline ends. CDR3 amino acids: CASSPGGVGEKLFF. The CDR3 DNA reads TGTGCCAGCAGCCCAGGAGGGGTGGGTGAAAAACTGTTTTTT.

The gene calls are TRBV7-7 and TRBJ2-5; 7 bases line up with TRBD2. CDR3 length equals 16 residues. The V and J ends lost 1 base and 1 base, in that order; junction bases with no gene match: 6. Germline CDR1 is SSHAT and CDR2 is FNYEAQ (reference sequence). This chain's CDR3 is CASSLGLGGGQETQYF. CDR3 nucleotide sequence: TGTGCCAGCAGCTTAGGGCTTGGCGGGGGCCAAGAGACCCAGTACTTC.

The chain carries TRBV4-2 and TRBJ1-2, with 9 bases identical to TRBD1. Germline V lookup: CDR1 LGHNA, CDR2 YNFKEQ. The CDR3 totals 16 residues. The junction had 10 bases not matched to a gene; V was cut back by 0 bases and J by 8 bases. The CDR3 nucleotides are TGTGCCAGCAGCCAAGATCCTGACAGGGGGATAACAGGCTACACCTTC. Protein sequence: CASSQDPDRGITGYTF.

The rearrangement links TRBV4-2 to TRBJ2-3, with D unresolved. The CDR3 has 15 residues. Trimming took off 1 base at V and 4 bases at J, with 12 bases between the two ends. Germline loops: CDR1 LGHNA, CDR2 YNFKEQ. CDR3 in amino acids: CASSQGRFGPDTQYF. CDR3 coding DNA: TGTGCCAGCAGCCAAGGACGATTTGGGCCAGATACGCAGTATTTT.

The chain combines TRBV7-9 with TRBJ1-1, with TRBD1 matching 8 bases. J gave up 0 bases and V 3 bases, and 15 bases lay outside the gene matches. CDR3 size: 19 residues. Germline V lookup: CDR1 SEHNR, CDR2 FQNEAQ (reference sequence). The DNA for the CDR3 is TGTGCCAGCAGCTTGGGGGACAGGTTTAGATCCCACATGAACACTGAAGCTTTCTTT. This sequence encodes CASSLGDRFRSHMNTEAFF.

The chain joins TRBV2 to TRBJ1-3; weak D call: TRBD1 (5 bases). This CDR3 contains 14 residues. Trimming removed 11 bases at V and 0 bases at J, with 14 bases between. The germline CDR1 and CDR2 sequences are SNHLY and FYNNEI. The DNA of the CDR3 is TGTGCCGACCTACAGGATCCCTCTGGAAACACCATATATTTT. This gives the protein CADLQDPSGNTIYF.

This clone has only a few counts. The chain has TRBV5-1 and TRBJ2-3; 7 positions match TRBD1. The CDR3 is 16 residues long. The germline V gene encodes CDR1 SGHRS and CDR2 YFSETQ. Trimming took 0 bases from V and 3 from J; bases not matched to a gene: 7. The CDR3 loop reads CASSLGQGSVTDTQYF. CDR3 nucleotide sequence: TGCGCCAGCAGCTTGGGACAGGGTAGTGTGACAGATACGCAGTATTTT.

The rearrangement uses TRBV29-1 and TRBJ2-7; 10 nucleotides align to TRBD1. V was pared by 7 bases and J by 3 bases, with 9 bases of the junction left unmatched. This CDR3 is 14 amino acids long. CDR1 is SQVTM, CDR2 ANQGSEA, per germline. The CDR3 protein is CSARTGGSHYEQYF. CDR3 sequence (DNA): TGCAGCGCGCGGACAGGGGGAAGCCACTACGAGCAGTACTTC.

There are many counts of this clone. The genes are TRBV4-3 and TRBJ2-7, with 10 bases identical to TRBD1. Germline loops: CDR1 LGHNA, CDR2 YSLEER. CDR3 length equals 17 residues. Trimming cost V 0 bases and J 2 bases; bases outside gene matches: 7. This CDR3 reads CASSQDLGTGVAYEQYF. The CDR3 DNA is TGCGCCAGCAGCCAAGACTTGGGGACAGGGGTGGCCTACGAGCAGTACTTC.

This clone was observed a handful of times. The chain employs TRBV6-1 and TRBJ2-7; weak D call: TRBD1 (5 bases). The CDR3 has 14 residues. In germline, CDR1 is MNHNS, CDR2 SASEGT. Deletions cut 0 bases from V and 2 bases from J, with 8 bases between. CDR3 sequence (DNA): TGTGCCAGCAGTGAAGCGCAGGGAACCTACGAGCAGTACTTC. Its translation is CASSEAQGTYEQYF.

The CDR3 here is CSVVAGYTF. Written as DNA, the CDR3 is TGCAGCGTTGTGGCAGGCTACACCTTC. The J gene is TRBJ1-2, the V gene TRBV29-1, with D unclear. CDR1 is SQVTM and CDR2 is ANQGSEA in the germline V gene. Trimming took off 4 bases at V and 8 bases at J, with 5 bases between the two ends. This CDR3 comprises 9 residues.

The chain couples TRBV10-3 to TRBJ1-3; a weak D match, TRBD1 (6 bases). V was pared by 4 bases and J by 4 bases, with 11 bases between. The CDR3 extends over 14 amino acids. From germline, CDR1 is ENHRY and CDR2 SYGVKD. CDR3 in DNA: TGTGCCATCAGTGCTACAGGGTTAGGAAACACCATATATTTT. Residues: CAISATGLGNTIYF.

CDR3 DNA sequence: TGTGCCAGCACCAGGGACAGGGGGCGGGATGAGCAGTTCTTC. This sequence encodes CASTRDRGRDEQFF. The V call is TRBV5-4, the J call TRBJ2-1; 12 bases line up with TRBD1. The CDR3 sequence is 14 residues long. The trim removed 6 bases at V and 8 bases at J, leaving 6 bases unmatched. Germline V CDR1 and CDR2: SGHNT, YYREEE (reference sequence).

V usage is TRBV30 and J usage is TRBJ1-6; possible D gene TRBD1, 6 bases. V was cut by 0 bases and J by 14 bases, with 11 bases left in between. The germline CDR1 and CDR2 sequences are GTSNPN and SVGIG (reference sequence). This CDR3 region has 12 residues. DNA of the CDR3: TGTGCCTGGAGTGTAGCGAGGGGGACCCTCCACTTT. Translation gives CAWSVARGTLHF.

This chain links TRBV12-3 or TRBV12-4 with TRBJ1-6; TRBD1 might be the D (5 bases). Trimming cost V 7 bases and J 8 bases, with 9 bases left between them. CDR3 length: 12 residues. The CDR3 loop is CASTWGDSPLHF. CDR3 in DNA: TGTGCCAGCACCTGGGGGGATTCACCCCTCCACTTT.

The chain recombines TRBV9 with TRBJ2-5; TRBD2 might be the D (6 bases). This CDR3 is 14 amino acids long. Deletions cut 4 bases from V and 5 bases from J, with 15 bases between. Germline CDR1 is SGDLS and CDR2 is YYNGEE. As DNA, the CDR3 is TGTGCCAGCAGCACCCGATGGGGGGATGAGACCCAGTACTTC. Amino acids: CASSTRWGDETQYF.

The V call is TRBV3-1 (or the pseudogene TRBV3-2), the J call TRBJ1-3, with D possibly TRBD1 on 6 matching bases. Per the germline V gene, CDR1 is LGHDT and CDR2 is YNNKEL (reference sequence). The CDR3 is made up of 13 amino acids. V lost 4 bases and J 4 bases, leaving 8 bases between the germline ends. CDR3 residues: CASSPGQGNTIYF. The CDR3 coding sequence is TGTGCCAGCAGCCCAGGACAGGGAAACACCATATATTTT.

This clone showed up just once. V gene TRBV2 combines with J gene TRBJ2-4; 9 bases are a match to TRBD2. Losses at the gene ends were 8 bases for V and 0 bases for J; bases not matched to a gene: 11. Germline-derived CDR1 and CDR2 are SNHLY and FYNNEI. This CDR3 is built from 17 residues. CDR3 DNA sequence: TGTGCCAGCCAGATCGGCGGGGGGGCTACAGCCAAAAACATTCAGTACTTC. Translation: CASQIGGGATAKNIQYF.

The V gene is TRBV2, the J gene TRBJ1-3; 10 positions match TRBD1. The CDR3 contains 17 residues. After removal of 5 bases from V and 5 bases from J, the junction contained 12 bases not matched to a gene. Germline CDR1 and CDR2: SNHLY and FYNNEI. CDR3 sequence: CASSPSRDRGRRNTIYF. The CDR3, as DNA: TGTGCCAGCAGTCCGAGCCGGGACAGGGGTCGGAGAAACACCATATATTTT.

The J gene is TRBJ2-7, the V gene TRBV27; 10 bases fit TRBD2. The CDR3 is 15 residues long. The junction had 13 bases not matched to a gene; V was cut back by 8 bases and J by 6 bases. From germline, CDR1 is MNHEY and CDR2 SMNVEV (reference sequence). The DNA of the CDR3 is TGTGCCAGCCTAACCTTAGCGGGAGGCCCCTCCGAGCAGTACTTC. This gives the protein CASLTLAGGPSEQYF.

V usage is TRBV27 and J usage is TRBJ2-2, with 12 positions matching TRBD2. V was pared by 3 bases and J by 4 bases, with 9 bases of the junction left unmatched. There are 18 residues in the CDR3. CDR1 MNHEY and CDR2 SMNVEV come from the germline V gene (reference sequence). The CDR3 bases are TGTGCCAGCAGTTTTCGGGCTAGCGGGGGGGTCGGCACCGGGGAGCTGTTTTTT. Protein: CASSFRASGGVGTGELFF.

This clone was seen only a few times. Other DNA variants within this sample encode the same CDR3. The chain recombines TRBV5-1 with TRBJ2-3; TRBD2 is a possible D gene (6 bases). The CDR3 loop spans 15 amino acids. Germline loops: CDR1 SGHRS, CDR2 YFSETQ. V lost 0 bases to trimming and J lost 3 bases, with 11 bases between them. Written as DNA, the CDR3 is TGCGCCAGCAGCTTGGCCCTCGGGAGTACAGATACGCAGTATTTT. Translation: CASSLALGSTDTQYF.

V gene TRBV27 combines with J gene TRBJ1-2, with a possible D match to TRBD1 (6 bases). The ends were cut back, 6 bases at V and 7 bases at J, with 21 bases in the middle. The CDR3 runs to 15 residues. Germline CDR1 MNHEY, CDR2 SMNVEV (reference sequence). The CDR3 coding sequence is TGTGCCAGCAGACTAGTTGGGGGGGCAAAGTCTGGCTACACCTTC. Amino acid sequence: CASRLVGGAKSGYTF.

The chain combines TRBV7-2 with TRBJ2-7; D possibly corresponds to TRBD1 (6 bases). CDR1 SGHTA and CDR2 FQGNSA come from the germline V gene. V was shortened by 4 bases and J by 3 bases, with 13 bases between the two germline ends. The CDR3 runs to 14 residues. The CDR3: CASSSRTESYEQYF. The CDR3, as DNA: TGTGCCAGCAGCTCTCGGACAGAGAGCTACGAGCAGTACTTC.

This chain links TRBV6-5 with TRBJ2-2; 10 bases are a match to TRBD1. Losses at the gene ends were 9 bases for V and 4 bases for J; bases not matched to a gene: 8. The CDR3 has 15 residues. Germline V gene lookup returns CDR1 MNHEY and CDR2 SVGAGI. CDR3 DNA: TGTGCCAGTATGGCGGGACAGGGGCGCACCGGGGAGCTGTTTTTT. It specifies CASMAGQGRTGELFF.